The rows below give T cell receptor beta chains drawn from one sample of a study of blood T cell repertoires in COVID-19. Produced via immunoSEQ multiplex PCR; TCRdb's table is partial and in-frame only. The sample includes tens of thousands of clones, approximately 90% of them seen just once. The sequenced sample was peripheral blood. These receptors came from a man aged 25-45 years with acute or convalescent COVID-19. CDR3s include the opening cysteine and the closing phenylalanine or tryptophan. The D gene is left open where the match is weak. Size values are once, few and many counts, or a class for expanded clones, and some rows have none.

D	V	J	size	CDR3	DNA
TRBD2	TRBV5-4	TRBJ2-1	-	CASSPPGVPAGGEQFF	TGTGCCAGCAGCCCCCCCGGTGTTCCTGCGGGGGGAGAGCAGTTCTTC
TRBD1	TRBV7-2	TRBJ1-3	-	CASSLQRTGAGNTIYF	TGTGCCAGCAGCTTACAGCGGACAGGGGCTGGAAACACCATATATTTT
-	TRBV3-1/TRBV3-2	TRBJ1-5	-	CASSGLCPIFGHQPQHF	TGTGCCAGCAGCGGCCTGTGTCCCATTTTTGGCCATCAGCCCCAGCATTTT
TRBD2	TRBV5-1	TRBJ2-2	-	CASSFLAGSTGELFF	TGCGCCAGCAGCTTCCTAGCGGGGTCCACCGGGGAGCTGTTTTTT
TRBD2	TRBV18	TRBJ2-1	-	CASSPPSGSGNEQFF	TGTGCCAGCTCACCACCTAGCGGGAGTGGCAATGAGCAGTTCTTC
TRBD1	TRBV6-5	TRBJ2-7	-	CASSGQGRGHEQYF	TGTGCCAGCAGCGGACAGGGGAGGGGGCACGAGCAGTACTTC
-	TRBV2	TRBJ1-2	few	CASSTDKGFGYGYTF	TGTGCCAGCAGTACGGACAAGGGGTTCGGCTATGGCTACACCTTC
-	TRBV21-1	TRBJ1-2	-	CARTGVGGYTF	TGTGCCAGGACAGGGGTCGGTGGCTACACCTTC
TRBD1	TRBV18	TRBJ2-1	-	CASSPAGQGSYNEQFF	TGTGCCAGCTCCCCGGCTGGACAGGGCTCCTACAATGAGCAGTTCTTC
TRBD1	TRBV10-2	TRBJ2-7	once	CASSSGQNYEQYF	TGCGCCAGCAGTTCGGGACAGAACTACGAGCAGTACTTC
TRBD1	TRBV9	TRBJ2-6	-	CASSVSKQGASGANVLTF	TGTGCCAGCAGCGTTTCTAAGCAGGGGGCCTCTGGGGCCAACGTCCTGACTTTC
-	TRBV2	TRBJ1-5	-	CASTDKGLGNQPQHF	TGTGCCAGCACGGACAAGGGGCTAGGAAATCAGCCCCAGCATTTT
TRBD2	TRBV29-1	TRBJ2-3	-	CSVEGLAGEVSDTQYF	TGCAGCGTGGAGGGACTAGCGGGAGAGGTCTCAGATACGCAGTATTTT
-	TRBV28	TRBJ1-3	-	CASSSHTGNTIYF	TGTGCCAGCAGTTCCCACACTGGAAACACCATATATTTT
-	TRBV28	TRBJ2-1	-	CASSRAGSLRDEQFF	TGTGCCAGCAGTCGGGCGGGGTCCCTTCGCGATGAGCAGTTCTTC
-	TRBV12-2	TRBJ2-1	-	CASRRSREKDSYNEQFF	TGTGCAAGTCGCCGCTCTCGGGAGAAGGACTCCTACAATGAGCAGTTCTTC
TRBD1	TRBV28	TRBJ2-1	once	CASRSGTGGVGKFEQFF	TGTGCCAGCAGATCAGGGACAGGGGGCGTCGGGAAATTTGAGCAGTTCTTC
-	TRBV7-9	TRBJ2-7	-	CASSSIGDEQYF	TGTGCCAGCAGCTCCATCGGTGACGAGCAGTACTTC
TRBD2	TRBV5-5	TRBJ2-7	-	CASSLEPSGDEQYF	TGTGCCAGCAGCTTGGAACCTAGCGGGGACGAGCAGTACTTC
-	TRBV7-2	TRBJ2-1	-	CASNPRRDPTNEQFF	TGTGCCAGCAATCCCAGGCGGGACCCGACCAATGAGCAGTTCTTC
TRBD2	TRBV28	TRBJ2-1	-	CASSSIAGGPYNEQFF	TGTGCCAGCAGTTCTATAGCGGGAGGGCCCTACAATGAGCAGTTCTTC
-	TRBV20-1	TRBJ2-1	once	CSASGGNEQFF	TGCAGTGCTAGCGGGGGCAATGAGCAGTTCTTC
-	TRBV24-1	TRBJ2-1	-	CATSDEGLDSAYNEQFF	TGTGCCACCAGTGATGAAGGGTTGGACTCCGCCTACAATGAGCAGTTCTTC
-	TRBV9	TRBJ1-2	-	CASSVRGMNYGYTF	TGTGCCAGCAGCGTTAGGGGAATGAACTATGGCTACACCTTC
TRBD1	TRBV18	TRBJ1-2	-	CASSQRQGQDTF	TGTGCCAGCTCACAAAGACAGGGGCAGGACACCTTC
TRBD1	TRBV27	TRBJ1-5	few	CASSSHRGGQPQHF	TGTGCCAGCAGTTCTCACAGGGGTGGGCAGCCCCAGCATTTT